Listed here are 28 T cell receptor beta chains from one sample, sequenced in a study of T cell clonotyping in hematopoietic cell transplantation. Measured with immunoSEQ multiplex PCR; TCRdb has only the in-frame clones, and not every one. The sample yields 9,400 or so clones, roughly nine tenths seen once. The starting material was PBMCs, obtained 180 days after allogeneic stem cell transplant. The receptors were gathered from a human patient who had an allogeneic stem cell transplant, so the T cells may come from the graft donor. The donor label of this sample is uncertain. Some clones in this sample may be carry-over from other donors' samples.

The sample holds one count of this clone. The chain joins TRBV5-1 to TRBJ2-7; a weak D match, TRBD2 (5 bases). The CDR3 contains 16 residues. Trimming cost V 1 base and J 2 bases, with 16 bases left between them. CDR1 and CDR2 from the germline V gene are SGHRS and YFSETQ. As DNA, the CDR3 is TGCGCCAGCAGCTTGCATGTCATAGCGAACCCCTACGAGCAGTACTTC. Encoded protein: CASSLHVIANPYEQYF. The full variable domain, rest sourced from reference TRBV5-1 and TRBJ2-7, is KAGVTQTPRYLIKTRGQQVTLSCSPISGHRSVSWYQQTPGQGLQFLFEYFSETQRNKGNFPGRFSGRQFSNSRSEMNVSTLELGDSALYLCASSLHVIANPYEQYFGPGTRLTVT.

V usage is TRBV5-1 and J usage is TRBJ2-5, with 9 bases aligning to TRBD1. J gave up 3 bases and V 0 bases, and 9 bases lay outside the gene matches. Looked up from germline, CDR1 is SGHRS and CDR2 is YFSETQ. CDR3 length: 17 amino acids. The chain's CDR3 is CASSLDGRRQGEETQYF. The CDR3, as DNA: TGCGCCAGCAGCTTGGATGGCCGCCGACAGGGGGAAGAGACCCAGTACTTC. The full variable domain, in which reference TRBV5-1 and TRBJ2-5 provide the parts outside the CDR3, is KAGVTQTPRYLIKTRGQQVTLSCSPISGHRSVSWYQQTPGQGLQFLFEYFSETQRNKGNFPGRFSGRQFSNSRSEMNVSTLELGDSALYLCASSLDGRRQGEETQYFGPGTRLLVL.

Worth noting for this clone: This same CDR3 is encoded by further DNA sequences in the sample. The rearrangement links TRBV29-1 to TRBJ1-2; 7 nucleotides align to TRBD1. There are 13 residues in the CDR3. The trim removed 4 bases at V and 2 bases at J, leaving 4 bases unmatched. Germline lookup yields CDR1 SQVTM and CDR2 ANQGSEA. For the CDR3, the DNA is TGCAGCGTTGGGGACAGCGTGAACTATGGCTACACCTTC. The encoded protein is CSVGDSVNYGYTF.

The gene calls are TRBV6-5 and TRBJ2-7; TRBD1 matches 9 bases. The ends lost 2 bases at V and 5 bases at J; junction bases unmatched: 4. The CDR3 covers 14 residues. The germline gives CDR1 MNHEY, CDR2 SVGAGI. CDR3 DNA: TGTGCCAGCAGTTACCCCGGGACAGGGAACGAGCAGTACTTC. This codes for CASSYPGTGNEQYF.

This clone showed up just once. The J gene is TRBJ2-2, the V gene TRBV6-6; 7 positions agree with TRBD2. CDR3 length: 13 amino acids. Germline V gives CDR1 MNHNY, CDR2 SVGAGI (reference sequence). The J segment lost 8 bases and the V segment lost 4 bases, leaving 4 bases of the junction unmatched. CDR3 sequence reads: CASSSTSRGELFF. CDR3 DNA sequence: TGTGCCAGCAGTTCGACTAGCCGGGGGGAGCTGTTTTTT.

This clone was seen a handful of times. The chain combines TRBV19 with TRBJ2-1; D uncertain. The CDR3 sequence is 15 residues long. Germline CDR1 reads LNHDA; CDR2 reads SQIVND (reference sequence). The ends were cut back, 3 bases at V and 5 bases at J, with 14 bases in the middle. CDR3 nucleotide sequence: TGTGCCAGTAGTATCGGACCCGCTCCCCACAATGAGCAGTTCTTC. Protein sequence: CASSIGPAPHNEQFF.

The V gene is TRBV2, the J gene TRBJ1-2; 9 bases fit TRBD1. The CDR3 contains 13 residues. Germline V CDR1 and CDR2: SNHLY, FYNNEI. The ends lost 6 bases at V and 8 bases at J; junction bases unmatched: 7. DNA for the CDR3: TGTGCCAGCAGGGGGGACAGGGTTGTAGGCTACACCTTC. Translation gives CASRGDRVVGYTF.

The chain uses TRBV30 and TRBJ2-2, with TRBD2 matching 10 bases. This CDR3 contains 15 residues. Germline-derived CDR1 and CDR2 are GTSNPN and SVGIG (reference sequence). Trimming removed 5 bases from V and 3 bases from J; junction bases left unmatched: 6. CDR3 DNA: TGTGCCTGGGAAGCGGGGGGGTATCACACCGGGGAGCTGTTTTTT. Its translation: CAWEAGGYHTGELFF.

The chain links TRBV29-1 to TRBJ2-3, with D uncertain. From germline, CDR1 is SQVTM and CDR2 ANQGSEA. Trimming removed 1 base at V and 2 bases at J, with 7 bases between. The CDR3 runs 13 residues. CDR3 sequence: CSVEGGSTDTQYF. CDR3 DNA: TGCAGCGTTGAAGGCGGATCCACAGATACGCAGTATTTT.

The chain uses TRBV7-9 and TRBJ1-4; the D gene is possibly TRBD1 (5 bases). The V end lost 4 bases, the J end lost 2 bases, and 11 bases lay between the germline ends. Germline CDR1 and CDR2: SEHNR and FQNEAQ (reference sequence). The CDR3 length is 15 residues. CDR3 sequence reads: CASSSSGLTNEKLFF. The CDR3 DNA sequence: TGTGCCAGCAGCTCCTCAGGGTTGACTAATGAAAAACTGTTTTTT.

V usage is TRBV10-2 and J usage is TRBJ1-2; 7 nucleotides line up with TRBD1. There are 11 residues in the CDR3. V lost 10 bases, J lost 3 bases, and 2 bases stayed unmatched. CDR1 and CDR2 (germline): WSHSY, SAAADI. Here the CDR3 reads CAITGDYGYTF. As DNA, the CDR3 is TGCGCCATTACAGGGGACTATGGCTACACCTTC.

This chain joins TRBV7-8 and TRBJ1-2; D is unresolved. The CDR3 totals 15 residues. Looked up from germline, CDR1 is SGHVS and CDR2 is FQNEAQ. Trimming cost V 0 bases and J 4 bases, with 12 bases left between them. CDR3 loop: CASSLAAGLAYGYTF. The CDR3 DNA is TGTGCCAGCAGCTTAGCCGCAGGATTGGCCTATGGCTACACCTTC. The complete variable domain, with remaining parts taken from reference TRBV7-8 and TRBJ1-2, reads GAGVSQSPRYKVAKRGQDVALRCDPISGHVSLFWYQQALGQGPEFLTYFQNEAQLDKSGLPSDRFFAERPEGSVSTLKIQRTQQEDSAVYLCASSLAAGLAYGYTFGSGTRLTVV.

The chain carries TRBV5-4 and TRBJ2-5; D is possibly TRBD2 (6 bases). The V end was cut by 3 bases, the J end by 5 bases, with 11 bases between. CDR1 and CDR2 from the germline V gene are SGHNT and YYREEE (reference sequence). This CDR3 has 13 residues. CDR3 in amino acids: CASSSGLIETQYF. The CDR3 nucleotides read TGTGCCAGCAGCTCGGGACTTATTGAGACCCAGTACTTC.

The gene calls are TRBV9 and TRBJ2-6; D is unclear. The ends were cut back, 4 bases at V and 0 bases at J, with 8 bases in the middle. The CDR3 sequence is 15 residues long. In germline, CDR1 is SGDLS, CDR2 YYNGEE. CDR3 sequence: CASSPVFSGANVLTF. The CDR3 DNA reads as TGTGCCAGCAGCCCCGTATTCTCTGGGGCCAACGTCCTGACTTTC.

The V call is TRBV5-6, the J call TRBJ2-7, with 9 bases lining up with TRBD1. From germline, CDR1 is SGHDT and CDR2 YYEEEE. The CDR3 extends over 17 amino acids. After removal of 1 base from V and 2 bases from J, the junction contained 10 bases not matched to a gene. For the CDR3, the DNA is TGTGCCAGCAGCTTGTATTGGGACAGGGTGAGGGCCTACGAGCAGTACTTC. This translates into CASSLYWDRVRAYEQYF.

The V gene is TRBV6-6, the J gene TRBJ2-3; the D gene could be TRBD1 or TRBD2 (5 bases each). This CDR3 region has 15 residues. Trimming removed 8 bases from V and 4 bases from J, with 19 bases in between. The V gene's germline CDR1 is MNHNY and CDR2 SVGAGI (reference sequence). For the CDR3, the DNA is TGTGCCAGCCGATACTTCGGGGCTGTGGCAGATACGCAGTATTTT. It yields the protein CASRYFGAVADTQYF.

This clone was seen just once. CDR3: CASSLGPREKLFF. The CDR3 DNA reads as TGTGCCAGCAGCTTAGGTCCGAGGGAAAAACTGTTTTTT. The chain has TRBV7-6 and TRBJ1-4; D not certain. CDR1 and CDR2 from the germline V gene are SGHVS and FNYEAQ. With 1 base removed from V and 8 bases from J, the gap between germline ends came to 8 bases. The CDR3 has 13 amino acids.

The chain carries TRBV7-9 and TRBJ1-4; D remains unclear. The CDR3 contains 14 residues. Germline V gives CDR1 SEHNR, CDR2 FQNEAQ (reference sequence). V dropped 3 bases and J dropped 8 bases, with 13 bases sitting between them. Written as DNA, the CDR3 is TGTGCCAGCAGCTTCCCTCGGACGGCCGAAAAACTGTTTTTT. The encoded protein is CASSFPRTAEKLFF.

V and J are TRBV19 and TRBJ1-5; TRBD1 matches at 9 bases. The CDR3 totals 15 residues. Germline CDR1 LNHDA, CDR2 SQIVND (reference sequence). With V trimmed by 9 bases and J by 5 bases, 11 bases remained unmatched. The CDR3 sequence is CASTRGTGFDQPQHF. CDR3 in DNA: TGTGCCAGCACCCGCGGGACAGGGTTTGATCAGCCCCAGCATTTT.

The chain carries TRBV6-5 and TRBJ2-2; D may be TRBD1 (6 bases). Between the trimmed V and J ends, which lost 2 bases and 4 bases, there was a span of 8 bases. Germline CDR1 reads MNHEY; CDR2 reads SVGAGI. The CDR3 has 14 residues. The CDR3 nucleotides read TGTGCCAGCAGTTACGGGGGCCGCACCGGGGAGCTGTTTTTT. It translates to CASSYGGRTGELFF.

This chain joins TRBV7-2 and TRBJ1-2; 10 nucleotides match TRBD1. The junction had 3 bases not matched to a gene; V was cut back by 2 bases and J by 6 bases. Germline V gene data show CDR1 as SGHTA and CDR2 as FQGNSA. The CDR3 is made up of 14 amino acids. The CDR3 loop is CASSLRGQGHGYTF. The CDR3 bases are TGTGCCAGCAGCTTAAGGGGACAGGGGCATGGCTACACCTTC.

J is TRBJ1-5 and V is TRBV5-5; TRBD1 matches 7 bases. This CDR3 has 17 residues. V was pared by 7 bases and J by 2 bases, with 15 bases of the junction left unmatched. Per germline, CDR1 SGHKS and CDR2 YYEKEE (reference sequence). CDR3 DNA sequence: TGTGCCAGCGCCGTCTTACAAGTAACAGGGGGCAATCAGCCCCAGCATTTT. Protein: CASAVLQVTGGNQPQHF.

This clone was seen a handful of times. The CDR3 spells CAIRQGIGELFF. As DNA, the CDR3 is TGTGCCATAAGACAGGGGATCGGGGAGCTGTTTTTT. The V and J genes are TRBV19 and TRBJ2-2; TRBD1 matches 8 bases. Trimming cost V 10 bases and J 7 bases; bases outside gene matches: 5. This CDR3 has 12 residues. The germline V gene has CDR1 LNHDA and CDR2 SQIVND (reference sequence).

For the CDR3, the DNA is TGTGCCTGGAGTTTAGACCTTAGCACAGATACGCAGTATTTT. As protein: CAWSLDLSTDTQYF. The rearrangement joins TRBV30 to TRBJ2-3; D not certain. CDR3 length equals 14 residues. Germline CDR1 reads GTSNPN; CDR2 reads SVGIG (reference sequence). The V gene lost 2 bases and the J gene lost 0 bases, with 9 bases spanning the gap.

This sequence joins TRBV7-2 and TRBJ1-2; D may be TRBD1 (6 bases). CDR1 is SGHTA, CDR2 FQGNSA, per germline. This CDR3 has 12 residues. V gave up 7 bases and J gave up 4 bases, with 10 bases separating them. The CDR3 nucleotides are TGTGCCAGCACCCCGGACAGCTATGGCTACACCTTC. This sequence encodes CASTPDSYGYTF.

The genes are TRBV5-4 and TRBJ1-4, with D possibly being TRBD1 (5 bases). Germline values: CDR1 SGHNT, CDR2 YYREEE (reference sequence). The V gene lost 0 bases and the J gene lost 8 bases, with 11 bases spanning the gap. The CDR3 has 14 residues. CDR3 DNA sequence: TGTGCCAGCAGCTTGGGGCAGGGAGACGAAAAACTGTTTTTT. It is translated as CASSLGQGDEKLFF.

The chain carries TRBV7-8 and TRBJ1-1; 8 bases line up with TRBD1. Germline CDR1 and CDR2: SGHVS and FQNEAQ. The CDR3 covers 22 residues. J lost 3 bases, V lost 4 bases, and 28 bases had no gene match. The CDR3 region is CASSSVVLGQVGGEGWDTEAFF. In nucleotides, the CDR3 is TGTGCCAGCAGCTCTGTAGTCCTGGGACAGGTTGGAGGGGAGGGCTGGGACACTGAAGCTTTCTTT.

The genes are TRBV30 and TRBJ2-7; 9 bases line up with TRBD1. The V segment lost 0 bases and the J segment 4 bases; nucleotides outside the gene matches: 4. CDR3 length: 14 amino acids. Per germline, CDR1 GTSNPN and CDR2 SVGIG (reference sequence). In nucleotides, the CDR3 is TGTGCCTGGAGTGTTGTGGACAGGGGATACGAGCAGTACTTC. Its protein is CAWSVVDRGYEQYF.